The rows below give T cell receptor beta chains drawn from one sample of a study of blood T cell repertoires in COVID-19. Assay used: immunoSEQ multiplex PCR; TCRdb lists only in-frame clones, some missing. The sample has about 67,000 clones, nearly 85% seen once. The sequenced sample consisted of peripheral blood. These receptors all come from a human donor in a cohort sampled during active COVID-19. Both conserved end residues are part of each CDR3. The D gene is left open where the match is weak. The size of a clone is reported for some rows only, either as once, few or many, or as a class for expanded clones.

>TRBV27|-|TRBJ1-6|-
TGTGCCAGCAGTTTCGTAGAGAGCTATAATTCACCCCTCCACTTT
CASSFVESYNSPLHF
>TRBV4-2|-|TRBJ1-2|-
TGTGCCAGCAGCCAAGTCCGGGGAATTTATGGCTACACCTTC
CASSQVRGIYGYTF
>TRBV6-2/TRBV6-3|-|TRBJ1-5|-
TGTGCCAGCAGTTCCACCCAGGGGTTGAGGCAGCCCCAGCATTTT
CASSSTQGLRQPQHF
>TRBV7-2|TRBD2|TRBJ2-3|-
TGTGCCAGCAGCCAAGGACTAGCTACTGATACGCAGTATTTT
CASSQGLATDTQYF
>TRBV7-9|TRBD1|TRBJ1-6|-
TGTGCCAGCAGCGAGACAGGGAATTCACCCCTCCACTTT
CASSETGNSPLHF
>TRBV9|TRBD2|TRBJ2-3|-
TGTGCCAGCAGCGTAGGGACTAGCGGGGTTTTGGATACGCAGTATTTT
CASSVGTSGVLDTQYF
>TRBV27|-|TRBJ2-7|-
TGTGCCAGCACCCCTTCGACAGGCCGGTCCTACGAGCAGTACTTC
CASTPSTGRSYEQYF
>TRBV18|-|TRBJ1-4|-
TGTGCCAGCTCCCGGGAGACATCGAATGAAAAACTGTTTTTT
CASSRETSNEKLFF
>TRBV19|-|TRBJ2-7|few
TGTGCCAGTAGTAGACTTACAGGGTCGTACGAGCAGTACTTC
CASSRLTGSYEQYF
>TRBV10-3|-|TRBJ2-3|-
TGTGCCATCAGTGAGTCGATGCGGGGCGGGGCAGATACGCAGTATTTT
CAISESMRGGADTQYF
>TRBV6-1|-|TRBJ2-2|-
TGTGCCAGCAGTGCAGGGGAGCGGTTGAACACCGGGGAGCTGTTTTTT
CASSAGERLNTGELFF
>TRBV2|TRBD1|TRBJ1-2|-
TGTGCCAGCAGGGCGACAGGGGGCTATGGCTACACCTTC
CASRATGGYGYTF
>TRBV5-1|-|TRBJ2-1|-
TGCGCCAGCAGAAAGGAGGTAGGTTTTGGAAATGAGCAGTTCTTC
CASRKEVGFGNEQFF
>TRBV7-6|-|TRBJ2-5|-
TGTGCCAGCAGCTCATCAACGATAGGACTAAAAGAGACCCAGTACTTC
CASSSSTIGLKETQYF
>TRBV6-2/TRBV6-3|-|TRBJ2-2|-
TGTGCCAGCAGCAGAGGACAGATGGCCGGGGAGCTGTTTTTT
CASSRGQMAGELFF
>TRBV5-1|TRBD1|TRBJ1-1|-
TGCGCCAGCAGCTTGGATTGGACAGGACCTTCTGAAGCTTTCTTT
CASSLDWTGPSEAFF
>TRBV25-1|-|TRBJ1-2|-
TGTGCCAGCAGTGATTATACAGGGTATGGCTACACCTTC
CASSDYTGYGYTF
>TRBV2|-|TRBJ1-5|once
TGTGCCAGCAGTGAACATAGCAATCAGCCCCAGCATTTT
CASSEHSNQPQHF
>TRBV30|TRBD1|TRBJ2-1|-
TGTGCCTGGAGTGTCGGGACAGGGGGGTACAATGAGCAGTTCTTC
CAWSVGTGGYNEQFF
>TRBV4-2|-|TRBJ2-7|-
TGTGCCAGCAGCCAAGATCGGACAAACCTCTACGAGCAGTACTTC
CASSQDRTNLYEQYF
>TRBV2|TRBD1|TRBJ1-2|-
TGTGCCAGCAGCGGACAGGGGAGTTCCTATGGCTACACCTTC
CASSGQGSSYGYTF
>TRBV3-1/TRBV3-2|-|TRBJ1-1|-
TGTGCCAGCAGCCAAGAGCTGAACGGGGGAATGAACACTGAAGCTTTCTTT
CASSQELNGGMNTEAFF
>TRBV28|-|TRBJ2-5|-
TGTGCCAGCGTCGACGGAGGACAAGAGACCCAGTACTTC
CASVDGGQETQYF
>TRBV12-3/TRBV12-4|TRBD1|TRBJ1-1|-
TGTGCCAGCATGCAGGGGGACACTGAAGCTTTCTTT
CASMQGDTEAFF
>TRBV24-1|-|TRBJ2-5|-
TGTGCCACCAGTGATTTCAGGACCCAGTACTTC
CATSDFRTQYF
>TRBV7-2|TRBD2|TRBJ2-5|once
TGTGCCAGCAGCTTAATCACTAGCGGTCAAGAGACCCAGTACTTC
CASSLITSGQETQYF
>TRBV19|-|TRBJ1-5|once
TGTGCCAGTAGTATTGTAGCGGGTAATAGCAATCAGCCCCAGCATTTT
CASSIVAGNSNQPQHF
>TRBV9|-|TRBJ1-3|-
TGTGCCAGCAGTGAATTCGACAGGACTGTTATGGCTGGAAACACCATATATTTT
CASSEFDRTVMAGNTIYF
>TRBV19|TRBD1|TRBJ1-5|-
TGTGCCAGTAGTATTACCGGGACAGTTTATAGCAATCAGCCCCAGCATTTT
CASSITGTVYSNQPQHF
>TRBV18|TRBD2|TRBJ2-1|-
TGTGCCAGCTCACCAGGTAGCGGGGAGTACAATGAGCAGTTCTTC
CASSPGSGEYNEQFF
>TRBV27|TRBD2|TRBJ2-1|-
TGTGCCAGCAGTTTCACGACTAGCCCCCGGTACAATGAGCAGTTCTTC
CASSFTTSPRYNEQFF
>TRBV19|-|TRBJ1-5|-
TGTGCCAGTAGTCCACAGATTTTCGTTTCTCAGAATCAGCCCCAGCATTTT
CASSPQIFVSQNQPQHF
>TRBV11-2|-|TRBJ1-1|-
TGTGCCAGCAGCTTAGGGGCCCAGACCGCATTAGAAGCTTTCTTT
CASSLGAQTALEAFF
>TRBV9|TRBD1|TRBJ1-3|-
TGTGCCAGCGGACGCCGGGACAGTGGAAACACCATATATTTT
CASGRRDSGNTIYF
>TRBV6-5|-|TRBJ1-2|-
TGTGCCAGCTGGAGGAATGGCTACACCTTC
CASWRNGYTF
>TRBV28|-|TRBJ1-3|-
TGTGCCAGCAATTCCCCCCCGGCGGTCTCTGGAAACACCATATATTTT
CASNSPPAVSGNTIYF
>TRBV2|TRBD2|TRBJ2-1|-
TGTGCCAGCAGGAAAGAGGTGGCGGGGGGGCCTTTCTTC
CASRKEVAGGPFF
>TRBV3-1/TRBV3-2|-|TRBJ2-2|-
TGTGCCAGCAGCCGCGAAGGGGGTCGGGGAGCGGGAAACACCGGGGAGCTGTTTTTT
CASSREGGRGAGNTGELFF
>TRBV19|-|TRBJ1-1|-
TGTGCCAGTAGTTCGAACGCACAAACTGAAGCTTTCTTT
CASSSNAQTEAFF
>TRBV5-6|TRBD1|TRBJ1-2|-
TGTGCCAGCAGCCCGACAGGGACCTATGGCTACACCTTC
CASSPTGTYGYTF
>TRBV7-8|-|TRBJ1-1|-
TGTGCCAGCCGGGGGATGAACACTGAAGCTTTCTTT
CASRGMNTEAFF
>TRBV19|-|TRBJ1-5|-
TGTGCCAGTAGTATGACAAGCTATAGCAATCAGCCCCAGCATTTT
CASSMTSYSNQPQHF
>TRBV5-1|-|TRBJ1-1|-
TGCGCCAGCAGCTCAGGACAGCCGAACACTGAAGCTTTCTTT
CASSSGQPNTEAFF
>TRBV11-3|-|TRBJ1-2|-
TGTGCCAGCACCTCGGGGGGGGGAGACTATGGCTACACCTTC
CASTSGGGDYGYTF
>TRBV2|-|TRBJ2-7|-
TGTGCCAGCAGTGAGCAAGGGGAGGTCTACGAGCAGTACTTC
CASSEQGEVYEQYF
>TRBV7-3|TRBD1|TRBJ1-2|-
TGTGCCAGCAGCTCCCGGGACAGGGTAACCGGCTACACCTTC
CASSSRDRVTGYTF
>TRBV24-1|-|TRBJ1-5|-
TGTGCCACCAGTGATTCGGGGCAGGGGAAAAGCAATCAGCCCCAGCATTTT
CATSDSGQGKSNQPQHF
>TRBV29-1|TRBD1|TRBJ1-4|-
TGCAGCATACACATCCCGGGACAGGGGGACGAAAAACTGTTTTTT
CSIHIPGQGDEKLFF
>TRBV3-1/TRBV3-2|-|TRBJ2-7|few
TGTGCCAGCAGCCGACTGAGCTCCTACGAGCAGTACTTC
CASSRLSSYEQYF
>TRBV7-2|-|TRBJ1-4|-
TGTGCCAGCAACCAAGGCGGGGGGGCGCGGCGGGAAAAACTGTTTTTT
CASNQGGGARREKLFF
>TRBV5-4|TRBD2|TRBJ2-3|few
TGTGCCAGCAGCCCTACTAGCGGGGCCAGCACAGATACGCAGTATTTT
CASSPTSGASTDTQYF
>TRBV27|TRBD1|TRBJ2-4|once
TGTGCCAGCAAGAGTCCGGGACAGGGGACCAACATTCAGTACTTC
CASKSPGQGTNIQYF
>TRBV9|-|TRBJ2-6|-
TGTGCCAGCAGCGTAATGGCGGAGTGGTTTAGCTCTGGGGCCAACGTCCTGACTTTC
CASSVMAEWFSSGANVLTF
>TRBV6-6|TRBD1|TRBJ1-5|-
TGTGCCAGCAGCGGGACAGGGTTCAATCAGCCCCAGCATTTT
CASSGTGFNQPQHF
>TRBV5-8|-|TRBJ2-1|-
TGTGCCAGCAGCTTGGCCATTTTACCTCTTAGCTCCTACAATGAGCAGTTCTTC
CASSLAILPLSSYNEQFF
>TRBV18|TRBD1|TRBJ2-1|-
TGTGCCAGCTCACGGACAGGGCCTATCAACAATGAGCAGTTCTTC
CASSRTGPINNEQFF
>TRBV9|-|TRBJ2-1|-
TGTGCCAGCAGCGTAGGCTCAGAGGATATCGATGAGCAGTTCTTC
CASSVGSEDIDEQFF
>TRBV27|-|TRBJ2-7|-
TGTGCCAGCAGTCGGCGGCTGGTCGGAGTGGAGGAGCAGTACTTC
CASSRRLVGVEEQYF